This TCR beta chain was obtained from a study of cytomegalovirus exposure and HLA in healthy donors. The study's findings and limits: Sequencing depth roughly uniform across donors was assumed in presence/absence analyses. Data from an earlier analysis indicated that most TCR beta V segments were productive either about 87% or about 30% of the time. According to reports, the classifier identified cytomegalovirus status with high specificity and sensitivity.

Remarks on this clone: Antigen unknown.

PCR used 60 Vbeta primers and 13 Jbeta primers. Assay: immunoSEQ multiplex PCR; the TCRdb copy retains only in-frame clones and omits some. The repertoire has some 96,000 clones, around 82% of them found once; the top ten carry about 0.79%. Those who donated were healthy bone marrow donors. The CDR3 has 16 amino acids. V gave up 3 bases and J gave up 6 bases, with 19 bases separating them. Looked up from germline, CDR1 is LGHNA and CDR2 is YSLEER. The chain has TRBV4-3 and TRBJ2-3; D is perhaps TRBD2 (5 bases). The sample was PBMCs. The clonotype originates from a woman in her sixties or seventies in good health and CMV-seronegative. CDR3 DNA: TGCGCCAGCAGCCATAGGACGGGGATACTCGACGATACGCAGTATTTT. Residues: CASSHRTGILDDTQYF.